Below are 15 T cell receptor beta chains sequenced from a single sample in a study of T cell clones after liver transplantation. Sequencing was performed with immunoSEQ multiplex PCR; in TCRdb, only in-frame clones are kept and a portion is missing. The sample has roughly 65,000 clones; 92% are singletons. Sequenced material: CD4+ T cells from blood, taken roughly 25 months after liver transplant. The receptors come from a human patient who received a liver transplant. The graft donor may have given rise to some T cells.

The chain combines TRBV30 with TRBJ2-1, with D possibly matching TRBD2 (6 bases). CDR1 is GTSNPN and CDR2 is SVGIG in the germline V gene (reference sequence). V was clipped by 4 bases and J by 2 bases, with 9 bases between them. This CDR3 is built from 13 residues. The CDR3 DNA reads as TGTGCCTGGAAAGGCGGGACCTACAATGAGCAGTTCTTC. Its translation: CAWKGGTYNEQFF.

The chain links TRBV19 to TRBJ2-7; no clear D. Between the trimmed V and J ends, which lost 4 bases and 0 bases, there was a span of 7 bases. The CDR3 sequence is 13 residues long. CDR1 is LNHDA, CDR2 SQIVND, per germline (reference sequence). The CDR3 DNA sequence: TGTGCCAGTAGTAAGCGACCCTCCTACGAGCAGTACTTC. It translates to CASSKRPSYEQYF.

The chain has TRBV18 and TRBJ2-1, with D possibly matching TRBD1 (6 bases). Germline CDR1 and CDR2: KGHSH and LQKENI. The CDR3 spans 14 residues. Trimming removed 4 bases at V and 8 bases at J, with 15 bases between. This CDR3 is CASSRTAGDDEQFF. The DNA of the CDR3 is TGTGCCAGCTCACGGACGGCAGGGGACGATGAGCAGTTCTTC.

V and J are TRBV28 and TRBJ1-1; 8 bases fit TRBD1. Germline values: CDR1 MDHEN, CDR2 SYDVKM. J was trimmed by 3 bases and V by 7 bases; bases with no gene match: 4. CDR3 length: 13 amino acids. In DNA form, the CDR3 reads TGTGCCAGCATCTTACAGGGGGACACTGAAGCTTTCTTT. Protein: CASILQGDTEAFF.

The genes are TRBV7-2 and TRBJ2-5, with a possible D match to TRBD2 (5 bases). Per the germline V gene, CDR1 is SGHTA and CDR2 is FQGNSA. The ends were cut back, 6 bases at V and 5 bases at J, with 16 bases in the middle. The CDR3 runs 14 residues. This chain's CDR3 is CASSDWLALETQYF. The CDR3 DNA sequence: TGTGCCAGCAGTGATTGGCTAGCTTTGGAGACCCAGTACTTC.

The V gene is TRBV28, the J gene TRBJ2-5; 8 nucleotides align to TRBD1. After removal of 4 bases from V and 1 base from J, the junction contained 2 bases not matched to a gene. CDR3 length: 14 amino acids. Germline CDR1 reads MDHEN; CDR2 reads SYDVKM. CDR3 in DNA: TGTGCCAGCAGTTCCACAGGGGGCCAAGAGACCCAGTACTTC. Its translation: CASSSTGGQETQYF.

The V call is TRBV28, the J call TRBJ2-7, with D possibly TRBD2 on 6 matching bases. V lost 8 bases and J 9 bases, leaving 17 bases between the germline ends. Germline V gives CDR1 MDHEN, CDR2 SYDVKM. The CDR3 spans 12 residues. Here the CDR3 DNA reads TGTGCCAGCCGGGACTCCAGATGGATGCAGTACTTC. Amino acid sequence: CASRDSRWMQYF.

The chain uses TRBV10-3 and TRBJ2-1, with 10 nucleotides matching TRBD2. The CDR3 is made up of 15 amino acids. V lost 3 bases to trimming and J lost 7 bases; unmatched junction nucleotides: 6. The germline CDR1 and CDR2 sequences are ENHRY and SYGVKD. Here the CDR3 reads CAISEAGGPRNEQFF. The DNA for the CDR3 is TGTGCCATCAGTGAAGCGGGAGGGCCGAGAAATGAGCAGTTCTTC.

The gene calls are TRBV29-1 and TRBJ1-1; TRBD1 agrees at 9 bases. The trim removed 7 bases at V and 6 bases at J, leaving 6 bases unmatched. This CDR3 has 12 amino acids. Germline CDR1 and CDR2: SQVTM and ANQGSEA. The CDR3 here is CSGYTGGPEAFF. CDR3 nucleotide sequence: TGCAGCGGGTACACAGGGGGCCCTGAAGCTTTCTTT.

CDR3 nucleotides: TGTGCCAGTTCAGGGGGAAGTGGGGCTAATGAAAAACTGTTTTTT. It specifies CASSGGSGANEKLFF. The chain links TRBV25-1 to TRBJ1-4; 7 bases map to TRBD1. V shed 9 bases, J shed 3 bases, and the junction held 10 bases outside the gene matches. Germline V gene lookup returns CDR1 MGHDK and CDR2 SYGVNS. The CDR3 is made up of 15 amino acids.

The chain employs TRBV2 and TRBJ2-7; no firm D call. Trimming removed 4 bases from V and 3 bases from J, with 7 bases in between. This CDR3 has 12 amino acids. Germline V gene lookup returns CDR1 SNHLY and CDR2 FYNNEI. The CDR3 loop reads CASSANDYEQYF. As DNA, the CDR3 is TGTGCCAGCAGTGCTAATGACTACGAGCAGTACTTC.

DNA for the CDR3: TGTGCCAGCAGCTTCTTGACAGGGCGGTACGAAGAGACCCAGTACTTC. Translation: CASSFLTGRYEETQYF. The chain employs TRBV7-3 and TRBJ2-5, with 7 bases fitting TRBD1. The CDR3 is 16 residues long. V was pared by 3 bases and J by 3 bases, with 10 bases of the junction left unmatched. Germline lookup yields CDR1 SGHTA and CDR2 FQGTGA.

V gene TRBV27 combines with J gene TRBJ2-1; 8 bases are a match to TRBD1. Trimming cost V 6 bases and J 6 bases; bases outside gene matches: 10. The germline gives CDR1 MNHEY, CDR2 SMNVEV (reference sequence). CDR3 length: 15 residues. CDR3 protein: CASSGRQGRFNEQFF. For the CDR3, the DNA is TGTGCCAGCAGCGGCAGACAGGGGAGGTTCAATGAGCAGTTCTTC.

The rearrangement uses TRBV6-1 and TRBJ2-5; weak D call: TRBD2 (6 bases). Trimming took 6 bases from V and 2 from J, leaving 10 bases between them. Germline V CDR1 and CDR2: MNHNS, SASEGT. CDR3 length: 13 residues. Here the CDR3 reads CASRAGTQETQYF. In DNA form, the CDR3 reads TGTGCCAGCAGAGCCGGGACTCAAGAGACCCAGTACTTC.

J is TRBJ1-3 and V is TRBV2; D is perhaps TRBD1 (5 bases). This CDR3 comprises 13 residues. The V end lost 6 bases, the J end lost 0 bases, and 6 bases lay between the germline ends. Germline V lookup: CDR1 SNHLY, CDR2 FYNNEI. In DNA, the CDR3 is TGTGCCAGCAGGGACACCTCTGGAAACACCATATATTTT. It yields the protein CASRDTSGNTIYF. Supplemented by reference TRBV2 and TRBJ1-3, the full variable domain reads EPEVTQTPSHQVTQMGQEVILRCVPISNHLYFYWYRQILGQKVEFLVSFYNNEISEKSEIFDDQFSVERPDGSNFTLKIRSTKLEDSAMYFCASRDTSGNTIYFGEGSWLTVV.